This T cell receptor beta chain was sequenced for a study of control samples from healthy donors and cancer patients (dated by TCRdb to between 2020 and 2021). The germline V gene specifies SGHDT as CDR1 and YYEEEE as CDR2. Taken from cysteine to phenylalanine, the CDR3 has 12 residues. Only CDR3 DNA remains: 36 bases, in frame from the first base. Clipping removes 3 bases from V and 5 bases from J, with 0 as the unmatched junction base count. A remark on this clone: It lacks a known antigen. Base qualities are not provided; no much larger clone lies one nucleotide away.

The library was produced with the immunoSEQ multiplex PCR assay. Held by TCRdb, this immuneACCESS table contains in-frame sequences only and omits some clones. Under half of the omission traces to an unresolved V gene where checked; the cause of the rest is unknown. This sample comprises about 120,000 clones, about 91% of them detected only once. Of the sample, less than 3.5% is held by the ten largest clones. This receptor was obtained from a man in his forties in good health. This chain is built from TRBV5-6 and TRBJ2-3; TRBD2 aligns with 7 central bases. The sequencing sample was made of blood. CDR3 sequence: CASSWGGDTQYF. The nucleotides read TGTGCCAGCAGCTGGGGGGGAGATACGCAGTATTTT.